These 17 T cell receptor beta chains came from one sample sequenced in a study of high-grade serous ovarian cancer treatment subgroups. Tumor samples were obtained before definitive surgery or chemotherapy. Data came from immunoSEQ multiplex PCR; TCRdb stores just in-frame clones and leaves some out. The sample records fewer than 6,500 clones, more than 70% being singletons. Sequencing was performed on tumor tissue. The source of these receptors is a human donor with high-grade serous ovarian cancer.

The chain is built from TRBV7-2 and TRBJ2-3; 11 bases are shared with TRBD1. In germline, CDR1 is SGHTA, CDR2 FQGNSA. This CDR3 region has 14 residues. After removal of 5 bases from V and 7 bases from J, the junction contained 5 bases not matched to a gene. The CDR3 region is CASSPDRGQNTQYF. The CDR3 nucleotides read TGTGCCAGCAGCCCGGACAGGGGGCAGAATACGCAGTATTTT. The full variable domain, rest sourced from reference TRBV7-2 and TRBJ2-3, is GAGVSQSPSNKVTEKGKDVELRCDPISGHTALYWYRQSLGQGLEFLIYFQGNSAPDKSGLPSDRFSAERTGGSVSTLTIQRTQQEDSAVYLCASSPDRGQNTQYFGPGTRLTVL.

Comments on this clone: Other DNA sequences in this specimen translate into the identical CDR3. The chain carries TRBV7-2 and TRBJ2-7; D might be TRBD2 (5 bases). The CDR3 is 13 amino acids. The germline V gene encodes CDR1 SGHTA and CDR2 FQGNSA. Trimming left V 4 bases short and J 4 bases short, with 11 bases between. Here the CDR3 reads CASSSGLVYEQYF. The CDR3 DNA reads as TGTGCCAGCAGCTCCGGACTCGTGTACGAGCAGTACTTC.

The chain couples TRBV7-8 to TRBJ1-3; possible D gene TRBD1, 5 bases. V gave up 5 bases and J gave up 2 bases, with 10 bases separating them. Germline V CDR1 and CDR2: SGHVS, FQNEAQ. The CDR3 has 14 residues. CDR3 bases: TGTGCCAGCAGCCTTGACAGCACTGGAAACACCATATATTTT. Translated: CASSLDSTGNTIYF.

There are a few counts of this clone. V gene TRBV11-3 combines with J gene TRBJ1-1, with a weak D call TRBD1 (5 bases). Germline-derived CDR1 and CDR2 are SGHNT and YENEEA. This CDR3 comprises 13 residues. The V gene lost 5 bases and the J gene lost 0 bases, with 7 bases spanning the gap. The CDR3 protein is CASSDRLNTEAFF. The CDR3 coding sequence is TGTGCCAGCAGCGACAGATTGAACACTGAAGCTTTCTTT.

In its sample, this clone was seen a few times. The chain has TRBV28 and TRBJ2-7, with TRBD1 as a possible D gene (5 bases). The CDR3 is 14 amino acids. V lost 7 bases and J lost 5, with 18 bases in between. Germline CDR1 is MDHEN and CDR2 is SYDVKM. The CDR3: CASTPWGSRDEQYF. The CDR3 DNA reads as TGTGCCAGCACCCCCTGGGGCTCCAGGGACGAGCAGTACTTC.

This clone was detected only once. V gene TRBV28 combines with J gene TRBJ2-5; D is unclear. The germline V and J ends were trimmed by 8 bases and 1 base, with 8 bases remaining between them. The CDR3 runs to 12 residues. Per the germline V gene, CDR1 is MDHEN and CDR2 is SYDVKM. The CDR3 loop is CASGRSQETQYF. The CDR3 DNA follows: TGTGCCAGCGGCCGGAGCCAAGAGACCCAGTACTTC.

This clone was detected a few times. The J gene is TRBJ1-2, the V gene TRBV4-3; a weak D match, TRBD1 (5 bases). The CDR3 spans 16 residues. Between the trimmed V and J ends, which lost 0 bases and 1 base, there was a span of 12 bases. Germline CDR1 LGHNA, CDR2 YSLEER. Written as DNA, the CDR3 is TGCGCCAGCAGCCAAGATCGGGTGGGGCTTAACTATGGCTACACCTTC. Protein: CASSQDRVGLNYGYTF.

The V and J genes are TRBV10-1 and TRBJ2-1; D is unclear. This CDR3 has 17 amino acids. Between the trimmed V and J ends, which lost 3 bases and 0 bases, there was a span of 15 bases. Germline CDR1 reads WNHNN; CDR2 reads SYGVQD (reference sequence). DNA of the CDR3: TGCGCCAGCAGTGACAAGCCGGGCCCAAGCTCCTACAATGAGCAGTTCTTC. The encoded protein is CASSDKPGPSSYNEQFF.

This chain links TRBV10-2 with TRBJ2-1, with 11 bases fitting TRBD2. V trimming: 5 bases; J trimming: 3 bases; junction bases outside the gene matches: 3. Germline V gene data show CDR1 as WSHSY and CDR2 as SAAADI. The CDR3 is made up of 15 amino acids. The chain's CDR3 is CASSLLAGDYNEQFF. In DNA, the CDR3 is TGCGCCAGCAGTTTACTAGCGGGGGACTACAATGAGCAGTTCTTC.

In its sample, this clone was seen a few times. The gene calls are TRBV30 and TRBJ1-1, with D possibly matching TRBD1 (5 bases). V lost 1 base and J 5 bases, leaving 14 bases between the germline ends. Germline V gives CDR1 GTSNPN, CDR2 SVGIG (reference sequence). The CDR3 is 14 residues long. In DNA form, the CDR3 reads TGTGCCTGGAGTGCACCGGGGCTGGGGACTGAAGCTTTCTTT. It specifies CAWSAPGLGTEAFF.

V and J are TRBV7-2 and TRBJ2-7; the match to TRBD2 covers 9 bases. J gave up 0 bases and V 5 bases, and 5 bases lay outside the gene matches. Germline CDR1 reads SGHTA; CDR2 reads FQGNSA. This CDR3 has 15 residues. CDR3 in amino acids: CASSPLAGSSYEQYF. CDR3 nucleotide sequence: TGTGCCAGCAGCCCCCTAGCGGGGAGCTCCTACGAGCAGTACTTC.

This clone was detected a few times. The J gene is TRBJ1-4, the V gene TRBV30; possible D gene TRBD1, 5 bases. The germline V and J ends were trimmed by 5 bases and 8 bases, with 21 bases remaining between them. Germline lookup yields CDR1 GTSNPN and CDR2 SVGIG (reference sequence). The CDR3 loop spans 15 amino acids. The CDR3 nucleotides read TGTGCCTGGCTTTACCAAGTGGGGGGTGGCGAAAAACTGTTTTTT. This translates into CAWLYQVGGGEKLFF.

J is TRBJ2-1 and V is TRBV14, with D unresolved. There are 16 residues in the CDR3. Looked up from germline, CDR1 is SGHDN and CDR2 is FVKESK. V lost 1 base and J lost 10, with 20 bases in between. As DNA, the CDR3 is TGTGCCAGCAGCCAAGTTTATCAATTGCACCTTCGGGAGCAGTTCTTC. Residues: CASSQVYQLHLREQFF.

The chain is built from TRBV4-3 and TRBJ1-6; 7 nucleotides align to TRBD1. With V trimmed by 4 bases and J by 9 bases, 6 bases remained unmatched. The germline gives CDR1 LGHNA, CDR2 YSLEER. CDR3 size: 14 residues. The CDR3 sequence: CASSPGQDGSPLHF. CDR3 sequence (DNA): TGCGCCAGCAGCCCTGGACAGGACGGTTCACCCCTCCACTTT.

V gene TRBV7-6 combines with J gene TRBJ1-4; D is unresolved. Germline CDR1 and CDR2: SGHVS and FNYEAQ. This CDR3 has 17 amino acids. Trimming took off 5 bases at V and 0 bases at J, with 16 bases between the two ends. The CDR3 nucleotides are TGTGCCAGCAGCCCTGGGATTGATCCTGCAACTAATGAAAAACTGTTTTTT. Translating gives CASSPGIDPATNEKLFF.

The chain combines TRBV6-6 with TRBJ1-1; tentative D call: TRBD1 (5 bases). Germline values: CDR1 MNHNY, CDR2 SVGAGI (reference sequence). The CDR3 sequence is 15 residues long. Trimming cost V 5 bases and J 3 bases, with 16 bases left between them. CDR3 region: CASSPRYGGDTEAFF. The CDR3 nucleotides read TGTGCCAGCAGTCCGCGTTACGGAGGGGACACTGAAGCTTTCTTT.

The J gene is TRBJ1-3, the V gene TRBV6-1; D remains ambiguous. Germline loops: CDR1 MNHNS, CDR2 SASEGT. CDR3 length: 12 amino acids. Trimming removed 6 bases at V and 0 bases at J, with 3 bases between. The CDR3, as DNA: TGTGCCAGCAGGGGCTCTGGAAACACCATATATTTT. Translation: CASRGSGNTIYF.